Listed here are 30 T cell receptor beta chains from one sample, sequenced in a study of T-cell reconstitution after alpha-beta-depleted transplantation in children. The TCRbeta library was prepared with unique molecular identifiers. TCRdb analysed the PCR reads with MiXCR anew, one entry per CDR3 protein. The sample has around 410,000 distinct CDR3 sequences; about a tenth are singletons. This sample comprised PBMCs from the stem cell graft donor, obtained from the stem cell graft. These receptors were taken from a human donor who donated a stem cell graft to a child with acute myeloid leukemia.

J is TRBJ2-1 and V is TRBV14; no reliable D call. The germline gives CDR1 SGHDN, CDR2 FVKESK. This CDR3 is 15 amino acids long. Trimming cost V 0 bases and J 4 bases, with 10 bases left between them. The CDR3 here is CASSQERVVYNEQFF. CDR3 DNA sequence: TGTGCCAGCAGCCAAGAAAGGGTTGTGTACAATGAGCAGTTCTTC.

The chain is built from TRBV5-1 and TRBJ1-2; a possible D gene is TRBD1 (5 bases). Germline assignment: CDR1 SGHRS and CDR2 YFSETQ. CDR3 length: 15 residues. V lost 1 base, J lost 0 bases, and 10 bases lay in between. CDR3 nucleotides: TGCGCCAGCAGCTTGCCGACAGAAGCTAACTATGGCTACACCTTC. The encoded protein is CASSLPTEANYGYTF. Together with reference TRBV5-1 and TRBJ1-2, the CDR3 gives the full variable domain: KAGVTQTPRYLIKTRGQQVTLSCSPISGHRSVSWYQQTPGQGLQFLFEYFSETQRNKGNFPGRFSGRQFSNSRSEMNVSTLELGDSALYLCASSLPTEANYGYTFGSGTRLTVV.

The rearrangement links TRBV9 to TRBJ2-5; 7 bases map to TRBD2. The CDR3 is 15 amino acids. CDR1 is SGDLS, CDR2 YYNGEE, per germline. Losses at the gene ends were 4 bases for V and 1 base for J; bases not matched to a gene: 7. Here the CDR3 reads CASSRGGAIQETQYF. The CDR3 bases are TGTGCCAGCAGCCGCGGGGGTGCGATCCAAGAGACCCAGTACTTC.

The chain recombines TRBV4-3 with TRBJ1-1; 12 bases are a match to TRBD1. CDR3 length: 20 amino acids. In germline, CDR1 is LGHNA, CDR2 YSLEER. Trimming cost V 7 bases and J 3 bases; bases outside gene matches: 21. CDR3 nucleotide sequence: TGCGCCAGCACCCCTACATATCCCGGGACAGGGGGCAAGAAGGACACTGAAGCTTTCTTT. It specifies CASTPTYPGTGGKKDTEAFF.

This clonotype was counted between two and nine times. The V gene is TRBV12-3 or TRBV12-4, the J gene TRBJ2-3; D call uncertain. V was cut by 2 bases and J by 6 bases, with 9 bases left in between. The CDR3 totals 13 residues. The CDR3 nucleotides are TGTGCCAGCAGTTTATCCGGGTACGATACGCAGTATTTT. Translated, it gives CASSLSGYDTQYF.

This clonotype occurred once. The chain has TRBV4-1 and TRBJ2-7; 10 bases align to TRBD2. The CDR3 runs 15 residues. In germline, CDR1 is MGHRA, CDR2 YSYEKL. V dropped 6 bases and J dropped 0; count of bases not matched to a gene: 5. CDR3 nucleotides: TGCGCCAGCAGGCCTGGACTAGCGGACTCCTACGAGCAGTACTTC. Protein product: CASRPGLADSYEQYF.

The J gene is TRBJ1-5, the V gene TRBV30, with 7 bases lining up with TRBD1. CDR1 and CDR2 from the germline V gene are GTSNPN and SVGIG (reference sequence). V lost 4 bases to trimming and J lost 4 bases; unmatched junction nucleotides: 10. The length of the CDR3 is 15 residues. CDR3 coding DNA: TGTGCCTGGACCACGACAGGGATACCTAATCAGCCCCAGCATTTT. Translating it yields CAWTTTGIPNQPQHF.

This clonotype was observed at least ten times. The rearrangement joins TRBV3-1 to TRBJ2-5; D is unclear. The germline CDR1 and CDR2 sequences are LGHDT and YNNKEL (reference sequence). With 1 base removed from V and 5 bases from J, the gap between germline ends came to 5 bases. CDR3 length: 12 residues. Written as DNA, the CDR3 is TGTGCCAGCAGCCAAGCGTCCGAGACCCAGTACTTC. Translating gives CASSQASETQYF.

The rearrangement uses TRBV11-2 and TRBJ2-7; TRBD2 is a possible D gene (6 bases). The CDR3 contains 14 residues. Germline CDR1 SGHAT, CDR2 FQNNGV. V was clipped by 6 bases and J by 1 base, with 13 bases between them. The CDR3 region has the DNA TGTGCCAGCAGTTCGGGACTCAATTCCTACGAGCAGTACGTC. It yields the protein CASSSGLNSYEQYV.

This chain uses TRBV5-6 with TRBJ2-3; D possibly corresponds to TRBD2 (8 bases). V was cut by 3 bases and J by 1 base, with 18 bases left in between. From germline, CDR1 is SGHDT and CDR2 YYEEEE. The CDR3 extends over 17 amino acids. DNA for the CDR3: TGTGCCAGCAGCTCGGGGGGGTGGACAGGACGCACAGATACGCAGTATTTT. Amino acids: CASSSGGWTGRTDTQYF.

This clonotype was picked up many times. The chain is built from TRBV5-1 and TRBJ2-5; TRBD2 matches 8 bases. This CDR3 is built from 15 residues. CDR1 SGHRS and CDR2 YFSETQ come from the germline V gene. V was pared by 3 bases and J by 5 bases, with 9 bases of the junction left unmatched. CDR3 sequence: CASSSVAGLAETQYF. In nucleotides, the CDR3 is TGCGCCAGCAGCTCCGTAGCGGGACTGGCGGAGACCCAGTACTTC.

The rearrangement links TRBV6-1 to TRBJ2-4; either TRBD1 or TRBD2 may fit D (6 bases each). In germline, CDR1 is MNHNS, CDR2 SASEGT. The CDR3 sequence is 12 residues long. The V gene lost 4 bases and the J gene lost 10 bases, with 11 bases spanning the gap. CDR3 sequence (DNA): TGTGCCAGCAGTGTGGGGGGCCCGATTCAGTACTTC. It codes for CASSVGGPIQYF.

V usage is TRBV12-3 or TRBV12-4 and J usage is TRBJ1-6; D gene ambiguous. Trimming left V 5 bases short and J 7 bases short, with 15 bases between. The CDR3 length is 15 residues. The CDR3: CASSTHKGRNSPLHF. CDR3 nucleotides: TGTGCCAGCAGTACACACAAGGGTAGGAATTCACCCCTCCACTTT.

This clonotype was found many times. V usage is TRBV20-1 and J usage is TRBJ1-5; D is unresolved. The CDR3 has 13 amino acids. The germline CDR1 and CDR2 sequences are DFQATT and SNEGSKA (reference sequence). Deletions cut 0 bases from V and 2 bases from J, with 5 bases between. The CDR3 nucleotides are TGCAGTGCTAGAGATCTGGGCAATCAGCCCCAGCATTTT. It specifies CSARDLGNQPQHF.

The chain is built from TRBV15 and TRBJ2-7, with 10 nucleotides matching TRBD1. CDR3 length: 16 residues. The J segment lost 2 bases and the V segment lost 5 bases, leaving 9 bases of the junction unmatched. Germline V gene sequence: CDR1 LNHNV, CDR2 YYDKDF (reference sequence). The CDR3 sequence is CATSYLIGQGAYEQYF. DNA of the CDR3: TGTGCCACCAGCTATCTAATAGGACAGGGGGCCTACGAGCAGTACTTC.

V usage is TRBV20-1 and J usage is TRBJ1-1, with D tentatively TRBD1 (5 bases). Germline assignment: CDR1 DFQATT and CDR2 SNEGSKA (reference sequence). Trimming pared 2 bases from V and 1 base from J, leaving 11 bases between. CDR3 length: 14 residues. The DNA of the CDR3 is TGCAGTGCTAGATCGGGCGGGGCGAACACTGAAGCTTTCTTT. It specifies CSARSGGANTEAFF.

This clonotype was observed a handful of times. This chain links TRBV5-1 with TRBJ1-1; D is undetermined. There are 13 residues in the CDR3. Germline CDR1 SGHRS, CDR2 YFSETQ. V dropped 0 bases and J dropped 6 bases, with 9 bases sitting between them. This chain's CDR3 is CASSLDSRSEAFF. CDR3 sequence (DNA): TGCGCCAGCAGCTTGGACAGTCGCTCTGAAGCTTTCTTT.

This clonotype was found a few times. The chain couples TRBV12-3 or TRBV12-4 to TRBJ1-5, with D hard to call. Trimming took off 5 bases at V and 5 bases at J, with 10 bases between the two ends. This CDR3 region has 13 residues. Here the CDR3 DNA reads TGTGCCAGCAGTCCCGTTCCTTATCAGCCCCAGCATTTT. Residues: CASSPVPYQPQHF.

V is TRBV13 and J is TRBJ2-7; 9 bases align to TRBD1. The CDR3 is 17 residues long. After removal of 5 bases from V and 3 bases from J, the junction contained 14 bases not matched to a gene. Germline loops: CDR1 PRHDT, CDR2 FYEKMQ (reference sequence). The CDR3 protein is CASSAKATGGGFYEQYF. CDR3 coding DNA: TGTGCCAGCAGCGCCAAAGCCACAGGGGGCGGATTCTACGAGCAGTACTTC.

The CDR3 bases are TGCGCCAGCAGCCAAATTGAGGGTAGACCTGGAAACACCATATATTTT. Its protein is CASSQIEGRPGNTIYF. The genes are TRBV4-1 and TRBJ1-3; no reliable D call. Germline lookup yields CDR1 MGHRA and CDR2 YSYEKL. There are 16 residues in the CDR3. Between the trimmed V and J ends, which lost 2 bases and 2 bases, there was a span of 13 bases.

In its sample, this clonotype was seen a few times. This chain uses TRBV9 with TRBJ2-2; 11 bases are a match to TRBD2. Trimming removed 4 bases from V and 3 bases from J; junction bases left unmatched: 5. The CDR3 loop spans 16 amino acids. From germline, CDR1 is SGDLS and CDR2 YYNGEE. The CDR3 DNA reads TGTGCCAGCAGCCTATCACTAGCGGGGGACACCGGGGAGCTGTTTTTT. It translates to CASSLSLAGDTGELFF.

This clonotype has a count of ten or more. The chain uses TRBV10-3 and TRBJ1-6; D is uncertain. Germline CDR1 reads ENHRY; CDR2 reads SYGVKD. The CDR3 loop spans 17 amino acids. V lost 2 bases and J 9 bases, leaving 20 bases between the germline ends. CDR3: CAISEKLGGALGSPLHF. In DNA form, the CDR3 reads TGTGCCATCAGTGAGAAGTTGGGCGGCGCGTTAGGTTCACCCCTCCACTTT.

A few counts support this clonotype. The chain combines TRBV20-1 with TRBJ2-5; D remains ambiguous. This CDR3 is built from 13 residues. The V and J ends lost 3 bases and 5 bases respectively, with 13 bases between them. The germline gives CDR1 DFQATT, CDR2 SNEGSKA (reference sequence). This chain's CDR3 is CSASSARVETQYF. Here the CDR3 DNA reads TGCAGTGCTAGCTCGGCTAGAGTGGAGACCCAGTACTTC.

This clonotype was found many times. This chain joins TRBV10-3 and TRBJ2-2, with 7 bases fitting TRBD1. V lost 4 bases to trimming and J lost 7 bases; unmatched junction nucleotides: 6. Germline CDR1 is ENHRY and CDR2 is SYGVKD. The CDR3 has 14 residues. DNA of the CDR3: TGTGCCATCAGTGGAAGGGGGCAAAGCGGGGAGCTGTTTTTT. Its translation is CAISGRGQSGELFF.

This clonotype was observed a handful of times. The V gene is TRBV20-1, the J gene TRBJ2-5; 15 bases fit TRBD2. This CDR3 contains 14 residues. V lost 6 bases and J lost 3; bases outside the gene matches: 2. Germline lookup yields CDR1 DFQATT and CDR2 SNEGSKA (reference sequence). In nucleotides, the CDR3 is TGCAGTGCCGGGACTAGCGGGGGGAAAGAGACCCAGTACTTC. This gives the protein CSAGTSGGKETQYF.

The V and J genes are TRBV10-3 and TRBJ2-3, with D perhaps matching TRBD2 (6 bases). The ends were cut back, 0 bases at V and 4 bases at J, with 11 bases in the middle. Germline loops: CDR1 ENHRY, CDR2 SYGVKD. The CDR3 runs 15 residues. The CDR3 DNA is TGTGCCATCAGTGAGTCGCCCGGGAGCCCAGATACGCAGTATTTT. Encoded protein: CAISESPGSPDTQYF.

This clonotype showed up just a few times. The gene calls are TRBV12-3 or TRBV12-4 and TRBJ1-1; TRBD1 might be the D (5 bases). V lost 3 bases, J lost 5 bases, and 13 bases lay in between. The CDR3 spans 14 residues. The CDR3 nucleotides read TGTGCCAGCAGTTTTGCGGGGGGAAGGACTGAAGCTTTCTTT. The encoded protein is CASSFAGGRTEAFF.

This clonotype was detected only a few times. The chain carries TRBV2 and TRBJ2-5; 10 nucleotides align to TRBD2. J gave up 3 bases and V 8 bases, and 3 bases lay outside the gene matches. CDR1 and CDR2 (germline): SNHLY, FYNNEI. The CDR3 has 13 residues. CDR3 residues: CASLAGEEETQYF. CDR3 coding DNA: TGTGCCAGCCTAGCGGGAGAGGAAGAGACCCAGTACTTC. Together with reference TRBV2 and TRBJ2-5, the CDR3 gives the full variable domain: EPEVTQTPSHQVTQMGQEVILRCVPISNHLYFYWYRQILGQKVEFLVSFYNNEISEKSEIFDDQFSVERPDGSNFTLKIRSTKLEDSAMYFCASLAGEEETQYFGPGTRLLVL.

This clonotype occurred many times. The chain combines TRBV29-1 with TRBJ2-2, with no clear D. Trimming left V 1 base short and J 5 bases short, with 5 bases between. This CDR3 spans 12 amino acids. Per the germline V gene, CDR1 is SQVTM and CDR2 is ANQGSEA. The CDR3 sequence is CSVEVRTGELFF. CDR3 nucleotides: TGCAGCGTTGAAGTCAGGACCGGGGAGCTGTTTTTT.

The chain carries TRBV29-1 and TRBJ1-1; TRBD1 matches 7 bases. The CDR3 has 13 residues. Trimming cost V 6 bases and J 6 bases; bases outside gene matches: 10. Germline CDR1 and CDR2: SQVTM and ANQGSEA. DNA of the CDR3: TGCAGCGTCAGAACAGGGGAGGTCTCTGAAGCTTTCTTT. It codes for CSVRTGEVSEAFF. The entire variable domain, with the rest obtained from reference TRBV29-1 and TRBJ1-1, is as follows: SAVISQKPSRDICQRGTSLTIQCQVDSQVTMMFWYRQQPGQSLTLIATANQGSEATYESGFVIDKFPISRPNLTFSTLTVSNMSPEDSSIYLCSVRTGEVSEAFFGQGTRLTVV.